Listed here are 8 T cell receptor beta chains from one sample, sequenced in a study of Graves' ophthalmopathy and Graves' hyperthyroidism. The authors amplified TCR beta CDR3 regions, and they did so from RNA transcripts for repertoire sequencing. After a first-round RT-PCR with HTBI primers, a second-round multiplex PCR was run. TCRdb passed the multiplex PCR reads through MiXCR, listing each CDR3 protein once. The sample shows roughly 1.1 million distinct CDR3 sequences, about 40% of them seen only once. Sequencing was carried out using peripheral blood or thyroid tissue (not recorded which). The receptor source for this set is an adult man with Graves' hyperthyroidism.

This clonotype has more than one count but fewer than ten. The V and J genes are TRBV6-6 and TRBJ1-1, with 10 bases that match TRBD1. The CDR3 has 13 amino acids. V dropped 6 bases and J dropped 10; count of bases not matched to a gene: 8. Germline CDR1 reads MNHNY; CDR2 reads SVGAGI (reference sequence). The CDR3 region has the DNA TGTGCCAGCAGCTGGACAGGGGGGTTGTCAGCTTTCTTT. The encoded protein is CASSWTGGLSAFF.

There are a few counts of this clonotype. The chain is built from TRBV11-2 and TRBJ2-7; 10 bases agree with TRBD2. Germline V gene data show CDR1 as SGHAT and CDR2 as FQNNGV. This CDR3 is 14 amino acids long. V shed 2 bases, J shed 3 bases, and the junction held 1 base outside the gene matches. The CDR3 is CASSLPSGGYEQYF. As DNA, the CDR3 is TGTGCCAGCAGCTTACCTAGCGGGGGCTACGAGCAGTACTTC.

Many counts were recorded for this clonotype. V is TRBV15 and J is TRBJ1-1; no definite D call. V dropped 1 base and J dropped 7 bases, with 10 bases sitting between them. Germline assignment: CDR1 LNHNV and CDR2 YYDKDF (reference sequence). The CDR3 consists of 13 residues. CDR3: CATSRGSFLEAFF. In nucleotides, the CDR3 is TGTGCCACCAGCAGAGGCTCGTTTCTTGAAGCTTTCTTT.

A few counts support this clonotype. The chain uses TRBV7-8 and TRBJ2-5; tentatively, D is TRBD2 (6 bases). V shed 6 bases and J shed 7 bases, with 9 bases lying between them. CDR3 length: 11 amino acids. Germline assignment: CDR1 SGHVS and CDR2 FQNEAQ. In nucleotides, the CDR3 is TGTGCCAGCAGGGGGCGGGGGACCCAGTACTTC. Protein: CASRGRGTQYF.

This clonotype appeared once. This chain connects TRBV10-3 to TRBJ2-7; 10 bases are a match to TRBD1. The CDR3 length is 15 residues. Losses at the gene ends were 10 bases for V and 5 bases for J; bases not matched to a gene: 14. Germline values: CDR1 ENHRY, CDR2 SYGVKD. Written as DNA, the CDR3 is TGTGCCAGCAGAGACGACAGGGGGCTTCTCCACGAGCAGTACTTC. Translated, it gives CASRDDRGLLHEQYF.

This clonotype showed up many times. This chain connects TRBV12-3 or TRBV12-4 to TRBJ1-1, with 8 bases aligning to TRBD1. Trimming took 6 bases from V and 1 from J; bases not matched to a gene: 4. This CDR3 is 14 amino acids long. Here the CDR3 DNA reads TGTGCCAGCAGGGAGGACAGGGCGAACACTGAAGCTTTCTTT. Encoded protein: CASREDRANTEAFF.

The CDR3 protein is CASSVEPSQETQYF. Written as DNA, the CDR3 is TGTGCCAGCAGCGTAGAGCCTAGCCAAGAGACCCAGTACTTC. J is TRBJ2-5 and V is TRBV9; D not resolved. The CDR3 totals 14 residues. The V and J ends lost 0 bases and 1 base respectively, with 7 bases between them. Germline CDR1 reads SGDLS; CDR2 reads YYNGEE.

This clonotype was detected many times. V and J are TRBV5-1 and TRBJ2-2; 8 nucleotides line up with TRBD1. CDR1 SGHRS and CDR2 YFSETQ come from the germline V gene. V was pared by 5 bases and J by 0 bases, with 3 bases of the junction left unmatched. CDR3 length equals 15 residues. DNA of the CDR3: TGCGCCAGCAGGGAGGACAGGGCGAACACCGGGGAGCTGTTTTTT. Translation: CASREDRANTGELFF.